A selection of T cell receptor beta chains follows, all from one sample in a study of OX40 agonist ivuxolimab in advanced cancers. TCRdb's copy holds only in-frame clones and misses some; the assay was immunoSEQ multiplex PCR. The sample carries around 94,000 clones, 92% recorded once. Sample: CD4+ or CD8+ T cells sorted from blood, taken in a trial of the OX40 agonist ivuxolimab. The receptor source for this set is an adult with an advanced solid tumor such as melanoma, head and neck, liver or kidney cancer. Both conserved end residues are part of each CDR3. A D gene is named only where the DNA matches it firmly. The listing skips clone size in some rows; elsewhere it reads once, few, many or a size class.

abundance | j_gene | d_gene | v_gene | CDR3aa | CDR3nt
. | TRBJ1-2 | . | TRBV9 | CASSGGRNYGYTF | TGTGCCAGCAGCGGTGGGCGGAACTATGGCTACACCTTC
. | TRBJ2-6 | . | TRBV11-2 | CASSLEQPLSGANVLTF | TGTGCCAGCAGCTTAGAACAGCCCCTTTCTGGGGCCAACGTCCTGACTTTC
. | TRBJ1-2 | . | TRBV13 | CASSQGRGNYGYTF | TGTGCCAGCAGCCAGGGCCGGGGGAACTATGGCTACACCTTC
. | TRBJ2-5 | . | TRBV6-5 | CASSYGSGDGETQYF | TGTGCCAGCAGTTACGGGTCCGGGGACGGGGAGACCCAGTACTTC
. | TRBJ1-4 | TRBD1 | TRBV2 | CATETGGGNEKLFF | TGTGCCACTGAGACAGGGGGAGGTAATGAAAAACTGTTTTTT
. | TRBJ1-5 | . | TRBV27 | CASSLSGEGQPQHF | TGTGCCAGCAGTTTATCGGGCGAGGGCCAGCCCCAGCATTTT
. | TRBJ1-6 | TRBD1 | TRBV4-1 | CASSPEDRAGSPLHF | TGCGCCAGCAGCCCAGAGGACAGGGCGGGTTCACCCCTCCACTTT
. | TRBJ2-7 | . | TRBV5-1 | CASSSDSSYEQYF | TGCGCCAGCAGCTCGGACAGTTCCTACGAGCAGTACTTC
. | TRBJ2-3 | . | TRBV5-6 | CASSQNREWTDTQYF | TGTGCCAGCAGCCAGAACAGGGAGTGGACAGATACGCAGTATTTT
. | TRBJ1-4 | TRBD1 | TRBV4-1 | CASSQEGGGENEKLFF | TGCGCCAGCAGCCAAGAAGGAGGGGGCGAGAATGAAAAACTGTTTTTT
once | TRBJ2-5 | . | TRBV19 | CASSIDLLRGDIDF | TGTGCCAGTAGTATAGATCTATTAAGAGGGGATATTGACTTC
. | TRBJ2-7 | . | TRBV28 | CASSFPGDEQYF | TGTGCCAGCAGTTTCCCGGGGGACGAGCAGTACTTC
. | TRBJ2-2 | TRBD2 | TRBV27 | CASRIRAGASLELFF | TGTGCCAGCAGGATCAGAGCGGGGGCGAGTTTAGAGCTGTTTTTT
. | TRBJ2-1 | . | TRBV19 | CASSIAGAIQNEQFF | TGTGCCAGTAGTATAGCGGGAGCAATTCAAAATGAGCAGTTCTTC
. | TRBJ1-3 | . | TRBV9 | CASSVEGSPGNTIYF | TGTGCCAGCAGCGTAGAGGGGTCCCCTGGAAACACCATATATTTT